These 21 T cell receptor beta chains were sequenced from one sample in a study of Graves' ophthalmopathy and Graves' hyperthyroidism. Amplification from RNA transcripts yielded the TCR beta CDR3 regions. First-round RT-PCR used HTBI primers; second-round multiplex PCR followed. From the multiplex PCR reads, TCRdb called clonotypes with MiXCR, one entry per CDR3 protein. The sample records 620,000 or so distinct CDR3 sequences, 20% to 25% being singletons. Material: peripheral blood. These TCRs come from a young woman with stable Graves' hyperthyroidism. Some clones in this sample may be carry-over from other donors' samples.

This clonotype was counted between two and nine times. The chain uses TRBV4-1 and TRBJ1-2; D not resolved. The CDR3 runs to 15 residues. Deletions cut 0 bases from V and 7 bases from J, with 15 bases between. CDR1 is MGHRA, CDR2 YSYEKL, per germline. This CDR3 is CASSQDNRVAGGYTF. The CDR3 DNA follows: TGCGCCAGCAGCCAAGATAATCGGGTGGCGGGTGGCTACACCTTC.

V usage is TRBV12-3 or TRBV12-4 and J usage is TRBJ1-2, with 10 bases matching TRBD1. This CDR3 contains 15 residues. CDR3 sequence: CTCSSRQGARGGYTF. The CDR3 nucleotides read TGTACCTGCAGTTCACGACAGGGGGCGAGGGGTGGCTACACCTTC.

The genes are TRBV6-5 and TRBJ1-6; D might be TRBD1 (6 bases). The CDR3 totals 15 residues. Per the germline V gene, CDR1 is MNHEY and CDR2 is SVGAGI. Trimming shortened V by 1 base and J by 8 bases, and 12 bases separated the two germline ends. CDR3 loop: CASSYWTVKDSPLHF. DNA of the CDR3: TGTGCCAGCAGTTACTGGACAGTGAAGGATTCACCCCTCCACTTT.

This clonotype was seen ten or more times. The rearrangement links TRBV12-5 to TRBJ1-1; 10 bases line up with TRBD1. The junction had 9 bases not matched to a gene; V was cut back by 7 bases and J by 1 base. Per germline, CDR1 LGHNT and CDR2 FRNRAP. The length of the CDR3 is 16 residues. The CDR3 region has the DNA TGTGCTAGTGCTTCCGGGACAGGGGTCACGAACACTGAAGCTTTCTTT. It is translated as CASASGTGVTNTEAFF.

This clonotype came up many times. The chain employs TRBV12-3 or TRBV12-4 and TRBJ1-5, with a possible D match to TRBD1 (5 bases). The V end lost 7 bases, the J end lost 5 bases, and 21 bases lay between the germline ends. The CDR3 covers 16 residues. This CDR3 is CASTVDRKRSYQPQHF. Here the CDR3 DNA reads TGTGCCAGCACAGTCGACAGAAAAAGATCATATCAGCCCCAGCATTTT.

The table lists this clonotype with many counts. At one end the junction does not follow the germline gene, possibly because of a read error. The genes are TRBV13 and TRBJ1-1; D remains ambiguous. This CDR3 comprises 11 residues. The germline CDR1 and CDR2 sequences are PRHDT and FYEKMQ (reference sequence). CDR3 DNA sequence: TGTGCCAGCAGAGAGAACTCTGAAGCTTTCTTT. This gives the protein CASRENSEAFF.

This clonotype showed up many times. The genes are TRBV18 and TRBJ1-1; D gene unclear. The germline V gene has CDR1 KGHSH and CDR2 LQKENI. This CDR3 is 13 amino acids long. V lost 6 bases to trimming and J lost 3 bases, with 11 bases between them. The CDR3 DNA reads TGTGCCAGCTCGCAGAATGGGGACACTGAAGCTTTCTTT. Its translation is CASSQNGDTEAFF.

The chain has TRBV28 and TRBJ2-5, with 10 nucleotides matching TRBD2. Germline assignment: CDR1 MDHEN and CDR2 SYDVKM. There are 15 residues in the CDR3. CDR3 region: CAPSLAGVFQETQYF. Here the CDR3 DNA reads TGTGCACCCTCTCTAGCGGGAGTTTTCCAGGAGACCCAGTACTTC.

This clonotype has at least ten counts. This chain uses TRBV6-5 with TRBJ2-7, with D perhaps matching TRBD2 (6 bases). The CDR3 consists of 14 residues. The V gene's germline CDR1 is MNHEY and CDR2 SVGAGI. V was cut by 2 bases and J by 2 bases, with 10 bases left in between. In DNA, the CDR3 is TGTGCCAGCAGTTACGCGGGGCCCGCCTACGAGCAGTACTTC. It translates to CASSYAGPAYEQYF.

This clonotype has ten or more counts. The chain has TRBV20-1 and TRBJ2-7, with TRBD2 matching 10 bases. The CDR3 has 14 residues. V shed 5 bases and J 1 base; nucleotides not matched to a gene: 5. Germline values: CDR1 DFQATT, CDR2 SNEGSKA (reference sequence). In DNA form, the CDR3 reads TGCAGTGCTCAACTAGCGGGACGGTCCTACGAGCAGTACTTC. This codes for CSAQLAGRSYEQYF.

The chain is built from TRBV7-8 and TRBJ2-7; a possible D gene is TRBD2 (5 bases). In germline, CDR1 is SGHVS, CDR2 FQNEAQ. V was shortened by 0 bases and J by 2 bases, with 14 bases between the two germline ends. The CDR3 spans 16 residues. The CDR3 is CASSLALSGETYEQYF. The CDR3 DNA reads TGTGCCAGCAGCTTAGCGCTCTCCGGGGAGACCTACGAGCAGTACTTC. The full variable domain, in which reference TRBV7-8 and TRBJ2-7 provide the parts outside the CDR3, is GAGVSQSPRYKVAKRGQDVALRCDPISGHVSLFWYQQALGQGPEFLTYFQNEAQLDKSGLPSDRFFAERPEGSVSTLKIQRTQQEDSAVYLCASSLALSGETYEQYFGPGTRLTVT.

This clonotype was counted between two and nine times. The chain has TRBV6-1 and TRBJ1-5, with a weak D call TRBD1 (6 bases). Trimming shortened V by 5 bases and J by 4 bases, and 21 bases separated the two germline ends. This CDR3 spans 17 amino acids. CDR1 and CDR2 (germline): MNHNS, SASEGT. CDR3 protein: CASSREGGPLGNQPQHF. CDR3 in DNA: TGTGCCAGCAGTAGAGAGGGGGGACCCCTAGGTAATCAGCCCCAGCATTTT.

Turning to this clonotype: This may be a read error, as it is one base from a much larger clone. The chain links TRBV5-6 to TRBJ1-1; weak D call: TRBD1 (5 bases). The germline V gene has CDR1 SGHDT and CDR2 YYEEEE. CDR3 length: 13 amino acids. The CDR3 here is CASTDSGLGEACF. The CDR3 bases are TGTGCCAGCACTGATTCCGGGTTGGGGGAAGCTTGCTTT.

The chain recombines TRBV5-1 with TRBJ1-1; no clear D. This CDR3 has 15 residues. Per the germline V gene, CDR1 is SGHRS and CDR2 is YFSETQ. V was clipped by 7 bases and J by 3 bases, with 19 bases between them. The CDR3 DNA reads TGCGCCAGCTCTGACCCACATCCTGTTGACACTGAAGCTTTCTTT. Translated, it gives CASSDPHPVDTEAFF.

The chain carries TRBV2 and TRBJ1-2; the D gene is possibly TRBD1 (6 bases). V lost 0 bases and J lost 14, with 16 bases in between. The CDR3 totals 13 residues. Germline assignment: CDR1 SNHLY and CDR2 FYNNEI. The CDR3, as DNA: TGTGCCAGCAGTGAAGCGGGAAACAGGGTTAGGACCTTC. Amino acid sequence: CASSEAGNRVRTF.

This chain links TRBV12-3 or TRBV12-4 with TRBJ1-1, with TRBD1 identical over 12 bases. J lost 12 bases, V lost 7 bases, and 6 bases had no gene match. CDR3 length: 12 amino acids. This CDR3 is CASMPGQGATFF. In DNA form, the CDR3 reads TGTGCCAGCATGCCGGGACAGGGGGCAACTTTCTTT.

This clonotype was observed many times. The chain joins TRBV30 to TRBJ1-5; D call uncertain. The CDR3 sequence is 15 residues long. Trimming removed 0 bases at V and 3 bases at J, with 12 bases between. CDR1 and CDR2 from the germline V gene are GTSNPN and SVGIG (reference sequence). The CDR3 DNA is TGTGCCTGGAGTGTAACGGTGGGGTACAATCAGCCCCAGCATTTT. As protein: CAWSVTVGYNQPQHF. The variable domain in full, with the rest retrieved from reference TRBV30 and TRBJ1-5, is SQTIHQWPATLVQPVGSPLSLECTVEGTSNPNLYWYRQAAGRGLQLLFYSVGIGQISSEVPQNLSASRPQDRQFILSSKKLLLSDSGFYLCAWSVTVGYNQPQHFGDGTRLSIL.

This clonotype has just a few counts. The chain employs TRBV6-2 or TRBV6-3 and TRBJ2-7, with TRBD2 matching over 7 bases. The V gene end was trimmed by 2 bases and the J gene end by 3 bases; junction bases not matched to a gene: 10. In germline, CDR1 is MNHEY, CDR2 SVGEGT. The CDR3 spans 16 residues. The CDR3 sequence is CASSYPLQRGGYEQYF. The CDR3 region has the DNA TGTGCCAGCAGTTACCCTCTCCAGCGGGGAGGCTACGAGCAGTACTTC.

This clonotype came up many times. CDR3 nucleotides: TGTGCCACTGAGGGGCGAAGCACTGAAGCTTTCTTT. The encoded protein is CATEGRSTEAFF. This chain uses TRBV19 with TRBJ1-1; D might be TRBD1 (5 bases). The V gene's germline CDR1 is LNHDA and CDR2 SQIVND (reference sequence). Trimming removed 10 bases from V and 4 bases from J, with 13 bases in between. This CDR3 spans 12 amino acids.

This clonotype showed up just a few times. CDR3 residues: CASSQVPSGGAKETQYF. The CDR3 DNA is TGTGCCAGCAGCCAAGTCCCTAGCGGGGGGGCGAAAGAGACCCAGTACTTC. The chain carries TRBV3-1 and TRBJ2-5, with TRBD2 matching 12 bases. Germline CDR1 reads LGHDT; CDR2 reads YNNKEL (reference sequence). The V and J ends lost 1 base and 3 bases, in that order; junction bases with no gene match: 6. There are 17 residues in the CDR3.

The chain employs TRBV24-1 and TRBJ1-1, with TRBD1 as a possible D gene (5 bases). Between the trimmed V and J ends, which lost 9 bases and 10 bases, there was a span of 20 bases. The CDR3 covers 13 residues. Germline CDR1 and CDR2: KGHDR and SFDVKD. CDR3 in DNA: TGTGCCACCTCAGCTGGGGCGGGGCTAAGAGCTTTCTTT. It is translated as CATSAGAGLRAFF.